The 9 T cell receptor beta chains below all came from one sample that was sequenced in a study of cytomegalovirus exposure and HLA in healthy donors. This PCR relied on a set of 60 Vbeta primers and 13 Jbeta primers. The protocol was immunoSEQ multiplex PCR, while the TCRdb copy is restricted to in-frame clones and leaves out a portion. This table has about 98,000 clones, 60% to 75% appearing once. Material: PBMCs. These TCRs come from a female donor in good health and CMV-seronegative.

This clone occurred a few times. The CDR3 DNA sequence: TGTGCCAGCAGTGCGGACACCGGGGAGCTGTTTTTT. Residues: CASSADTGELFF. The rearrangement uses TRBV2 and TRBJ2-2; the D is unclear. The length of the CDR3 is 12 residues. V lost 4 bases and J lost 3, with 3 bases in between. CDR1 and CDR2 (germline): SNHLY, FYNNEI.

This clone was seen just once. This chain links TRBV14 with TRBJ2-7; 10 bases match TRBD2. The ends lost 2 bases at V and 6 bases at J; junction bases unmatched: 4. This CDR3 is built from 14 residues. CDR1 and CDR2 (germline): SGHDN, FVKESK. The chain's CDR3 is CASSQKLAGVEQYF. The CDR3 DNA reads as TGTGCCAGCAGCCAAAAGCTAGCGGGGGTCGAGCAGTACTTC.

As DNA, the CDR3 is TGTGCCAGCAGTCCCGGGACTAGCGGGGGATTCTCCTACGAGCAGTACTTC. It yields the protein CASSPGTSGGFSYEQYF. V usage is TRBV5-6 and J usage is TRBJ2-7; 14 bases map to TRBD2. V lost 5 bases to trimming and J lost 0 bases; unmatched junction nucleotides: 7. Per the germline V gene, CDR1 is SGHDT and CDR2 is YYEEEE. There are 17 residues in the CDR3.

V gene TRBV7-9 combines with J gene TRBJ1-5, with TRBD1 identical over 8 bases. The CDR3 runs to 15 residues. The V and J ends lost 2 bases and 2 bases, in that order; junction bases with no gene match: 2. Germline assignment: CDR1 SEHNR and CDR2 FQNEAQ (reference sequence). The CDR3 coding sequence is TGTGCCAGCAGCTTACAGGGGGCCGGCAATCAGCCCCAGCATTTT. Translating it yields CASSLQGAGNQPQHF.

The chain couples TRBV4-1 to TRBJ1-5; possibly TRBD1 for D (6 bases). Germline V gene lookup returns CDR1 MGHRA and CDR2 YSYEKL. V lost 0 bases, J lost 5 bases, and 11 bases lay in between. This CDR3 spans 15 amino acids. The CDR3 spells CASSQDFRGDQPQHF. The CDR3 DNA reads as TGCGCCAGCAGCCAAGATTTCAGGGGAGATCAGCCCCAGCATTTT.

The chain employs TRBV5-5 and TRBJ2-5; D might be TRBD2 (5 bases). This CDR3 has 13 residues. In germline, CDR1 is SGHKS, CDR2 YYEKEE (reference sequence). Trimming shortened V by 0 bases and J by 4 bases, and 7 bases separated the two germline ends. This CDR3 is CASSLGLRETQYF. In nucleotides, the CDR3 is TGTGCCAGCAGCTTGGGACTACGAGAGACCCAGTACTTC.

This chain uses TRBV5-1 with TRBJ1-1; D remains unclear. V gave up 0 bases and J gave up 1 base, with 4 bases separating them. Germline CDR1 is SGHRS and CDR2 is YFSETQ. The CDR3 spans 13 residues. Written as DNA, the CDR3 is TGCGCCAGCAGCTTGGCCGGGAACACTGAAGCTTTCTTT. Amino acid sequence: CASSLAGNTEAFF.

The CDR3 DNA follows: TGTGCCAGCAGTCGGGGGGACACTGAAGCTTTCTTT. Translation gives CASSRGDTEAFF. This sequence joins TRBV6-5 and TRBJ1-1; D possibly corresponds to TRBD1 (5 bases). V lost 5 bases, J lost 3 bases, and 7 bases lay in between. This CDR3 spans 12 amino acids. The germline CDR1 and CDR2 sequences are MNHEY and SVGAGI.

The V and J genes are TRBV4-2 and TRBJ2-7; 7 nucleotides line up with TRBD1. The germline CDR1 and CDR2 sequences are LGHNA and YNFKEQ. This CDR3 contains 16 residues. Unmatched junction bases numbered 10, after V lost 0 bases and J lost 5 bases. CDR3 nucleotides: TGTGCCAGCAGCCAAGAGAAGGCGACAGGGTTCCACGAGCAGTACTTC. Amino acid sequence: CASSQEKATGFHEQYF.